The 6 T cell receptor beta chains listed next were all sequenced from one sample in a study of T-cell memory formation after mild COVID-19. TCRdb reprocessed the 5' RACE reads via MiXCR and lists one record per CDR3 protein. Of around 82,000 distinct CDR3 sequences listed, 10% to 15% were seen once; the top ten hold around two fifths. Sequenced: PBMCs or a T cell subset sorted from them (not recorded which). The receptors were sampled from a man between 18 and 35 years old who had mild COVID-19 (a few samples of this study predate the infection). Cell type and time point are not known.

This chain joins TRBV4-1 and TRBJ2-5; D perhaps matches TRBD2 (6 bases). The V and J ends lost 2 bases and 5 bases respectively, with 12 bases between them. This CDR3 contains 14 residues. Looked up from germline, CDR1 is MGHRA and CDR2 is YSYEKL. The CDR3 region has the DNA TGCGCCAGCAGCCAATTGGCGGGGCTCGAGACCCAGTACTTC. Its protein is CASSQLAGLETQYF.

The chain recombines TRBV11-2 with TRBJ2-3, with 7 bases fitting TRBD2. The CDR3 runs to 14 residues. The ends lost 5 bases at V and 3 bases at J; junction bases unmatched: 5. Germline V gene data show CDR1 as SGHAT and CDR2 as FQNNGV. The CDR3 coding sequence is TGTGCCAGCAGCCTCGAGCGGGGTACAGATACGCAGTATTTT. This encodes CASSLERGTDTQYF.

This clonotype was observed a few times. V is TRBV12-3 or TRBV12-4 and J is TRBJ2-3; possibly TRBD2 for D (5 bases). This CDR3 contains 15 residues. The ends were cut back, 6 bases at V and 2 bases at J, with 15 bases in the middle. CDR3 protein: CASRRLALTTDTQYF. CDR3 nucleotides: TGTGCCAGCAGGCGGCTAGCTCTGACCACAGATACGCAGTATTTT.

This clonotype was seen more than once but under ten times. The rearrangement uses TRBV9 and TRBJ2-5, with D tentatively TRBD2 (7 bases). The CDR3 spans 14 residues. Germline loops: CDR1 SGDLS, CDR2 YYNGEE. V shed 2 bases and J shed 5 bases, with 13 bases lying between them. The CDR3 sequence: CASSVGGAWETQYF. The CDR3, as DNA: TGTGCCAGCAGCGTTGGGGGGGCGTGGGAGACCCAGTACTTC.

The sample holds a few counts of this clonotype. CDR3 coding DNA: TGTGCCAGCAGTTTTTCTAGCTCTGGAAACACCATATATTTT. It specifies CASSFSSSGNTIYF. The chain is built from TRBV12-3 or TRBV12-4 and TRBJ1-3; D is unclear. The CDR3 length is 14 residues. Between the trimmed V and J ends, which lost 3 bases and 0 bases, there was a span of 6 bases.

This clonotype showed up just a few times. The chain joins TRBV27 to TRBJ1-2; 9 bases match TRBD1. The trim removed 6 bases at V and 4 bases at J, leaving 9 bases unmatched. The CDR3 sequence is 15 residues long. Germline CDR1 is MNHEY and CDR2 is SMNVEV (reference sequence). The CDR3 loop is CASRTSQGASYGYTF. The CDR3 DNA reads TGTGCCAGCAGGACCTCACAGGGGGCCAGCTATGGCTACACCTTC.